A single T cell receptor (beta chain) is shown here with its context. Its antigen is not known. The sample comes from a study of long-term antiretroviral therapy in people with HIV. Overall study results and limits: Collection spanned 2004 to 2017; ART regimens may be less effective than current ones. Diversity went up after ART and still fell short of transplant donor controls.

Treatment for every participant with HIV took place in the United States. The assay, immunoSEQ v3.0, was run at survey level. Here immunoSEQ multiplex PCR was the method, and the copy in TCRdb shows in-frame clones only, minus some. Among more than 11,000 clones listed, 84% were seen once. Per germline, CDR1 LGHNA and CDR2 YSLEER. The V end was cut by 0 bases, the J end by 5 bases, with 8 bases between. The CDR3 contains 14 residues. The clonotype comes from a man aged 30 to 39 with HIV. The genes are TRBV4-3 and TRBJ1-3; no reliable D call. The material sequenced was unsorted PBMCs, taken 0.4 years after starting antiretroviral therapy. As DNA, the CDR3 is TGCGCCAGCAGCCAAGAGGGCTACCGAAACACCATATATTTT. Encoded protein: CASSQEGYRNTIYF.